These 31 T cell receptor beta chains originate from one sample sequenced in a study of T cells in localized non-small cell lung cancer. Profiling relied on immunoSEQ multiplex PCR, and the TCRdb table lists in-frame clones only, not all of them. The repertoire consists of about 24,000 clones, with roughly 88% occurring once and the leading ten covering roughly 9.9%. Sequencing used peripheral blood mononuclear cells, obtained before any cancer treatment. The source of these receptors is a woman between 35 and 70 years old with stage III lung adenocarcinoma.

V and J are TRBV2 and TRBJ1-5, with 8 bases lining up with TRBD1. The V segment lost 5 bases and the J segment 4 bases; nucleotides outside the gene matches: 7. The CDR3 extends over 15 amino acids. CDR1 and CDR2 (germline): SNHLY, FYNNEI. CDR3 sequence reads: CASSSDRGWNQPQHF. In DNA, the CDR3 is TGTGCCAGCAGTTCTGACAGGGGATGGAATCAGCCCCAGCATTTT. Full variable domain (rest looked up from reference TRBV2 and TRBJ1-5): EPEVTQTPSHQVTQMGQEVILRCVPISNHLYFYWYRQILGQKVEFLVSFYNNEISEKSEIFDDQFSVERPDGSNFTLKIRSTKLEDSAMYFCASSSDRGWNQPQHFGDGTRLSIL.

This clone turned up a few times. The V call is TRBV2, the J call TRBJ2-7; D unresolved. Germline assignment: CDR1 SNHLY and CDR2 FYNNEI. V was shortened by 7 bases and J by 1 base, with 11 bases between the two germline ends. CDR3 length: 13 residues. CDR3 loop: CASKADLSYEQYF. In DNA form, the CDR3 reads TGTGCCAGCAAGGCAGACTTATCCTACGAGCAGTACTTC. The entire variable domain, with the rest obtained from reference TRBV2 and TRBJ2-7, is as follows: EPEVTQTPSHQVTQMGQEVILRCVPISNHLYFYWYRQILGQKVEFLVSFYNNEISEKSEIFDDQFSVERPDGSNFTLKIRSTKLEDSAMYFCASKADLSYEQYFGPGTRLTVT.

This chain uses TRBV11-2 with TRBJ2-5; 13 nucleotides align to TRBD2. CDR1 is SGHAT, CDR2 FQNNGV, per germline. CDR3 length: 17 residues. The ends lost 1 base at V and 3 bases at J; junction bases unmatched: 5. CDR3 sequence reads: CASSLGITSGREETQYF. The CDR3 DNA sequence: TGTGCCAGCAGCTTAGGTATCACTAGCGGGAGGGAAGAGACCCAGTACTTC.

The chain carries TRBV6-6 and TRBJ2-5, with D unclear. CDR3 length: 12 amino acids. V lost 6 bases and J 4 bases, leaving 9 bases between the germline ends. CDR1 and CDR2 from the germline V gene are MNHNY and SVGAGI (reference sequence). CDR3 sequence: CASRMVGETQYF. In DNA, the CDR3 is TGTGCCAGCAGAATGGTGGGAGAGACCCAGTACTTC.

This sequence joins TRBV7-2 and TRBJ2-3, with TRBD2 matching over 16 bases. The germline CDR1 and CDR2 sequences are SGHTA and FQGNSA. Unmatched junction bases numbered 4, after V lost 5 bases and J lost 2 bases. The CDR3 has 17 residues. In nucleotides, the CDR3 is TGTGCCAGCAGCAAGGGGACTAGCGGGGGGGCCACAGATACGCAGTATTTT. It specifies CASSKGTSGGATDTQYF.

In its sample, this clone was seen once. This chain connects TRBV5-6 to TRBJ2-7; 8 bases are shared with TRBD2. The germline V gene encodes CDR1 SGHDT and CDR2 YYEEEE. The CDR3 covers 14 residues. Unmatched junction bases numbered 8, after V lost 2 bases and J lost 7 bases. In DNA, the CDR3 is TGTGCCAGCAGCTTTCGGGAGGGCTTGGGAGAGCAGTACTTC. Its protein product is CASSFREGLGEQYF.

The chain uses TRBV5-5 and TRBJ2-7, with a weak D call TRBD2 (6 bases). The CDR3 consists of 14 residues. The ends were cut back, 3 bases at V and 6 bases at J, with 16 bases in the middle. The germline V gene has CDR1 SGHKS and CDR2 YYEKEE (reference sequence). The DNA of the CDR3 is TGTGCCAGCAGCTCGGGCGACATGCGGGGCGAGCAGTACTTC. Translated, it gives CASSSGDMRGEQYF. Full variable domain (missing parts from reference TRBV5-5 and TRBJ2-7): DAGVTQSPTHLIKTRGQQVTLRCSPISGHKSVSWYQQVLGQGPQFIFQYYEKEERGRGNFPDRFSARQFPNYSSELNVNALLLGDSALYLCASSSGDMRGEQYFGPGTRLTVT.

The chain uses TRBV19 and TRBJ1-5, with a tentative D call TRBD1 (6 bases). The ends were cut back, 4 bases at V and 2 bases at J, with 12 bases in the middle. Germline CDR1 and CDR2: LNHDA and SQIVND (reference sequence). The CDR3 extends over 15 amino acids. The CDR3, as DNA: TGTGCCAGTAGTAAGGGGGGGGCGCGCAATCAGCCCCAGCATTTT. Residues: CASSKGGARNQPQHF.

This chain connects TRBV7-2 to TRBJ1-3; a possible D gene is TRBD1 (6 bases). The CDR3 length is 16 residues. V was pared by 1 base and J by 2 bases, with 12 bases between. Germline CDR1 and CDR2: SGHTA and FQGNSA. CDR3 in DNA: TGTGCCAGCAGCTTAGGGCAGGGGATACCTGGAAACACCATATATTTT. This codes for CASSLGQGIPGNTIYF.

In this sample, this clone turned up a few times. V and J are TRBV9 and TRBJ2-1, with 7 bases lining up with TRBD2. In germline, CDR1 is SGDLS, CDR2 YYNGEE. V was pared by 0 bases and J by 3 bases, with 3 bases of the junction left unmatched. This CDR3 is 15 amino acids long. CDR3 region: CASSVDGRSYNEQFF. CDR3 sequence (DNA): TGTGCCAGCAGCGTAGACGGGAGGAGCTACAATGAGCAGTTCTTC.

The gene calls are TRBV19 and TRBJ1-2, with a possible D match to TRBD1 (5 bases). Trimming removed 4 bases from V and 0 bases from J, with 18 bases in between. The CDR3 length is 17 residues. Germline V lookup: CDR1 LNHDA, CDR2 SQIVND (reference sequence). In DNA, the CDR3 is TGTGCCAGTAGTACAAACCCGGGACGTTCAGCTAACTATGGCTACACCTTC. Its translation: CASSTNPGRSANYGYTF.

The chain combines TRBV6-5 with TRBJ1-2, with a tentative D call TRBD1 (5 bases). The CDR3 extends over 12 amino acids. In germline, CDR1 is MNHEY, CDR2 SVGAGI. Trimming took off 6 bases at V and 4 bases at J, with 9 bases between the two ends. CDR3: CASSRGLYGYTF. The CDR3 region has the DNA TGTGCCAGCAGCCGGGGCCTCTATGGCTACACCTTC.

This clone was seen a few times. The V gene is TRBV7-8, the J gene TRBJ2-2; TRBD2 agrees at 9 bases. The CDR3 is 17 amino acids. V was pared by 5 bases and J by 6 bases, with 13 bases of the junction left unmatched. The germline V gene encodes CDR1 SGHVS and CDR2 FQNEAQ. In DNA, the CDR3 is TGTGCCAGCAGCGTTGGTAGGCGGGGGGGCCTCGCCGGGGAGCTGTTTTTT. Protein: CASSVGRRGGLAGELFF. The full variable domain, with the rest looked up from reference TRBV7-8 and TRBJ2-2, is GAGVSQSPRYKVAKRGQDVALRCDPISGHVSLFWYQQALGQGPEFLTYFQNEAQLDKSGLPSDRFFAERPEGSVSTLKIQRTQQEDSAVYLCASSVGRRGGLAGELFFGEGSRLTVL.

The chain links TRBV7-9 to TRBJ2-3; D is unresolved. Germline-derived CDR1 and CDR2 are SEHNR and FQNEAQ (reference sequence). The CDR3 is made up of 13 amino acids. V lost 4 bases and J 4 bases, leaving 9 bases between the germline ends. As DNA, the CDR3 is TGTGCCAGCAGCTCCACTCCCTCAGATACGCAGTATTTT. Translated, it gives CASSSTPSDTQYF.

J is TRBJ2-5 and V is TRBV6-5; D ambiguous. The CDR3 is 14 amino acids. The V gene lost 0 bases and the J gene lost 4 bases, with 9 bases spanning the gap. Per the germline V gene, CDR1 is MNHEY and CDR2 is SVGAGI. For the CDR3, the DNA is TGTGCCAGCAGTTACTCATTAGGGCGAGAGACCCAGTACTTC. This encodes CASSYSLGRETQYF.

The rearrangement uses TRBV23-1 and TRBJ2-5; the D gene is possibly TRBD1 (6 bases). TRBV23-1 is marked as an open reading frame, function uncertain. V lost 9 bases, J lost 4 bases, and 9 bases lay in between. CDR3 length: 11 amino acids. CDR3 in DNA: TGCGCCAGAGGGGGTATAGAGACCCAGTACTTC. Its translation is CARGGIETQYF.

The chain is built from TRBV6-6 and TRBJ1-2; 8 bases line up with TRBD1. V lost 0 bases, J lost 8 bases, and 5 bases stayed unmatched. Germline assignment: CDR1 MNHNY and CDR2 SVGAGI (reference sequence). The CDR3 runs 14 residues. The CDR3 nucleotides are TGTGCCAGCAGTTACTCGGCAGGGGGCTCCGGCTACACCTTC. It codes for CASSYSAGGSGYTF.

This chain links TRBV30 with TRBJ1-1; D gene unclear. V lost 3 bases, J lost 8 bases, and 19 bases lay in between. The CDR3 totals 14 residues. Germline V gene lookup returns CDR1 GTSNPN and CDR2 SVGIG (reference sequence). The CDR3 DNA sequence: TGTGCCTGGAGCGTACCCCCCCGGGGAAACGAAGCTTTCTTT. Translated, it gives CAWSVPPRGNEAFF.

This clone was detected once. J is TRBJ2-6 and V is TRBV9; D possibly corresponds to TRBD1 (7 bases). V lost 4 bases, J lost 0 bases, and 17 bases lay in between. Germline CDR1 SGDLS, CDR2 YYNGEE. This CDR3 region has 18 residues. The CDR3 protein is CASSPSEGAGSGANVLTF. The CDR3 bases are TGTGCCAGCAGCCCGTCGGAGGGGGCGGGCTCTGGGGCCAACGTCCTGACTTTC. Full variable domain (remainder filled in from reference TRBV9 and TRBJ2-6): DSGVTQTPKHLITATGQRVTLRCSPRSGDLSVYWYQQSLDQGLQFLIQYYNGEERAKGNILERFSAQQFPDLHSELNLSSLELGDSALYFCASSPSEGAGSGANVLTFGAGSRLTVL.

The chain recombines TRBV7-8 with TRBJ1-1, with D perhaps TRBD1 (5 bases). CDR1 and CDR2 from the germline V gene are SGHVS and FQNEAQ. This CDR3 has 14 amino acids. V gave up 5 bases and J gave up 4 bases, with 14 bases separating them. CDR3 sequence: CASSPMGLGTEAFF. For the CDR3, the DNA is TGTGCCAGCAGCCCTATGGGGCTGGGCACTGAAGCTTTCTTT.

The CDR3 loop is CASSLGQLGYGYTF. The CDR3 bases are TGCGCCAGCAGCTTGGGGCAGTTGGGCTATGGCTACACCTTC. This sequence joins TRBV5-1 and TRBJ1-2; no clear D. Germline assignment: CDR1 SGHRS and CDR2 YFSETQ. The V end lost 0 bases, the J end lost 4 bases, and 10 bases lay between the germline ends. CDR3 length: 14 residues.

The J gene is TRBJ1-2, the V gene TRBV6-5, with TRBD1 identical over 8 bases. V shed 2 bases and J 7 bases; nucleotides not matched to a gene: 6. This CDR3 contains 14 residues. Germline CDR1 is MNHEY and CDR2 is SVGAGI. DNA for the CDR3: TGTGCCAGCAGTTACGTCCAGGGGGCGCTTGGCTACACCTTC. Residues: CASSYVQGALGYTF.

This chain uses TRBV19 with TRBJ1-2, with D perhaps TRBD1 (6 bases). The length of the CDR3 is 13 residues. The germline V gene encodes CDR1 LNHDA and CDR2 SQIVND (reference sequence). The ends were cut back, 7 bases at V and 0 bases at J, with 9 bases in the middle. This chain's CDR3 is CASKQGPNYGYTF. CDR3 nucleotide sequence: TGTGCCAGTAAACAGGGCCCTAACTATGGCTACACCTTC.

The chain has TRBV5-1 and TRBJ2-5; TRBD2 matches 14 bases. Germline values: CDR1 SGHRS, CDR2 YFSETQ. The CDR3 loop spans 19 amino acids. V was clipped by 3 bases and J by 5 bases; unmatched bases: 15. The DNA for the CDR3 is TGCGCCAGCAGCTACATGGGACTTGGAGGGACTAGCGGGAGTGAGACCCAGTACTTC. It translates to CASSYMGLGGTSGSETQYF.

The J gene is TRBJ1-4, the V gene TRBV19; D remains ambiguous. The CDR3 covers 15 residues. V lost 5 bases, J lost 0 bases, and 10 bases lay in between. Per the germline V gene, CDR1 is LNHDA and CDR2 is SQIVND (reference sequence). The CDR3 DNA reads TGTGCCAGTAGTTTCGATCTTGCAACTAATGAAAAACTGTTTTTT. It specifies CASSFDLATNEKLFF.

The chain has TRBV9 and TRBJ2-1, with 9 bases identical to TRBD2. Germline CDR1 is SGDLS and CDR2 is YYNGEE. Trimming took 4 bases from V and 4 from J; bases not matched to a gene: 6. This CDR3 spans 15 amino acids. This CDR3 is CASSQSGGTYNEQFF. CDR3 coding DNA: TGTGCCAGCAGCCAGAGCGGGGGGACTTACAATGAGCAGTTCTTC.

The chain has TRBV18 and TRBJ2-3, with 9 bases lining up with TRBD1. Germline lookup yields CDR1 KGHSH and CDR2 LQKENI. The CDR3 totals 16 residues. After removal of 5 bases from V and 2 bases from J, the junction contained 8 bases not matched to a gene. The CDR3 loop reads CASSSRDRDATDTQYF. CDR3 nucleotide sequence: TGTGCCAGCTCAAGCAGGGACAGGGACGCCACAGATACGCAGTATTTT.

This chain joins TRBV4-2 and TRBJ2-7; no firm D call. Trimming left V 0 bases short and J 0 bases short, with 9 bases between. The CDR3 runs 15 residues. Germline CDR1 reads LGHNA; CDR2 reads YNFKEQ. The CDR3 reads CASSQDLLISYEQYF. The CDR3 DNA follows: TGTGCCAGCAGCCAAGATCTACTAATCTCCTACGAGCAGTACTTC.

The chain recombines TRBV2 with TRBJ2-2; D possibly corresponds to TRBD1 (7 bases). The V and J ends lost 5 bases and 5 bases respectively, with 18 bases between them. The CDR3 runs to 16 residues. Germline V lookup: CDR1 SNHLY, CDR2 FYNNEI. The CDR3 loop reads CASSFSGGFGTGELFF. The CDR3 DNA sequence: TGTGCCAGCAGTTTTTCAGGGGGGTTCGGTACCGGGGAGCTGTTTTTT.

This chain uses TRBV5-1 with TRBJ2-7, with D uncertain. V gave up 0 bases and J gave up 0 bases, with 10 bases separating them. Germline V gene lookup returns CDR1 SGHRS and CDR2 YFSETQ. The CDR3 has 15 residues. This CDR3 reads CASSLDRTSSYEQYF. The CDR3 region has the DNA TGCGCCAGCAGCTTGGATCGGACCAGCTCCTACGAGCAGTACTTC.

The V and J genes are TRBV6-6 and TRBJ1-6, with no clear D. V was trimmed by 6 bases and J by 8 bases, leaving 17 bases between them. Germline V CDR1 and CDR2: MNHNY, SVGAGI (reference sequence). The CDR3 spans 15 residues. This CDR3 reads CASSPVVSEYSPLHF. CDR3 nucleotide sequence: TGTGCCAGCAGCCCGGTGGTTTCAGAGTATTCACCCCTCCACTTT.